Ten or more counts support the clone carrying this TCR beta chain. Its antigen is unknown. This sample was included in a study of regulatory T cells in long-lasting Graves disease. Overall study findings and caveats: Graves' patients with persistent disease showed TCR diversity lower than patients newly diagnosed.

Arm-PCR of CDR3 regions and iRepertoire HTBI primers were the basis on which TCR beta libraries were built. TCRdb fed the multiplex PCR reads into MiXCR, producing one record per CDR3 protein. Seen here are about 470,000 distinct CDR3 sequences, 20% to 25% observed once, and the top ten hold roughly 6.9%. The time point: persistent/refractory GD, antithyroid drugs over 5 years with positive TRAb. Preparation of the TCR library used RNA extracted from PBMCs. This TCR was sampled from a female donor with Graves disease. Sequencing was performed on peripheral blood mononuclear cells (PBMCs), taken when the disease was refractory, from a patient treated with antithyroid drugs.

DNA for the CDR3: TGTGCCAGCAGTTCTCCGGGACAGGGTTCTGAAAAACTGTTTTTT. Its translation: CASSSPGQGSEKLFF. This sequence joins TRBV27 and TRBJ1-4; 9 bases map to TRBD1. The CDR3 extends over 15 amino acids. Germline values: CDR1 MNHEY, CDR2 SMNVEV (reference sequence). V lost 4 bases to trimming and J lost 7 bases; unmatched junction nucleotides: 7. Variable domain in full (rest from reference TRBV27 and TRBJ1-4): EAQVTQNPRYLITVTGKKLTVTCSQNMNHEYMSWYRQDPGLGLRQIYYSMNVEVTDKGDVPEGYKVSRKEKRNFPLILESPSPNQTSLYFCASSSPGQGSEKLFFGSGTQLSVL.